What follows describes a single T cell receptor beta chain. Its matching antigen is unknown. The V end was cut by 4 bases, the J end by 0 bases, with 13 bases between. Germline V lookup: CDR1 MDHEN, CDR2 SYDVKM. The CDR3 loop spans 16 amino acids. The entry originates in a study of T cell responses to AZD1222 COVID-19 vaccine. Overall study findings and caveats: Donor demographics were predominantly white British with a female majority; clonal diversity may be underestimated. Spike-specific TCR breadth and depth rose after two AZD1222 doses. Repertoire sampling was restricted to post-peak T cell response timepoints.

TCRdb's table, derived via immunoSEQ multiplex PCR, lists solely in-frame clones and lacks some. The sample lists hundreds of thousands of clones; 90% to 95% were seen once. This material consisted of peripheral blood, taken 28 days after the second AZD1222 dose. This receptor was obtained from an adult who received the AZD1222 COVID-19 vaccine. V usage is TRBV28 and J usage is TRBJ1-5, with D tentatively TRBD1 (5 bases). CDR3 region: CASSSGSPGSNQPQHF. DNA for the CDR3: TGTGCCAGCAGTTCAGGGAGCCCAGGTAGCAATCAGCCCCAGCATTTT.